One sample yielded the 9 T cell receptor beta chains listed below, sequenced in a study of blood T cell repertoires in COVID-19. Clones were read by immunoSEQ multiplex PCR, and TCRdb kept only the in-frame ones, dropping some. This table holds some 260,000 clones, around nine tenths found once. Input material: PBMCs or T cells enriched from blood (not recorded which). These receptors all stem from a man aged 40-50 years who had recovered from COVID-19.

CDR3 residues: CASSQFGFASGRARSGTDTQYF. CDR3 DNA: TGCGCCAGCAGCCAATTTGGGTTTGCTAGCGGGAGGGCCCGATCGGGCACAGATACGCAGTATTTT. V and J are TRBV4-1 and TRBJ2-3; TRBD2 matches 12 bases. Germline values: CDR1 MGHRA, CDR2 YSYEKL. This CDR3 has 22 residues. Unmatched junction bases numbered 19, after V lost 2 bases and J lost 1 base.

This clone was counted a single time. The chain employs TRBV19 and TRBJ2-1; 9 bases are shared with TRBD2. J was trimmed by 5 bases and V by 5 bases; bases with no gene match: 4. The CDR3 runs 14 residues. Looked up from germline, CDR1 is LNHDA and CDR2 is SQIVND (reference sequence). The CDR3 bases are TGTGCCAGTAGTTATAGCGGGGGACACAATGAGCAGTTCTTC. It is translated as CASSYSGGHNEQFF.

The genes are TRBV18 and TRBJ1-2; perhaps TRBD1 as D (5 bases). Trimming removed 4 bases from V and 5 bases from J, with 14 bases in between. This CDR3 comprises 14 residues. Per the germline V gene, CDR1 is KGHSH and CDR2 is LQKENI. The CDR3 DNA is TGTGCCAGCTCACTTGCTCCACGGGGGTATGGCTACACCTTC. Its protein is CASSLAPRGYGYTF.

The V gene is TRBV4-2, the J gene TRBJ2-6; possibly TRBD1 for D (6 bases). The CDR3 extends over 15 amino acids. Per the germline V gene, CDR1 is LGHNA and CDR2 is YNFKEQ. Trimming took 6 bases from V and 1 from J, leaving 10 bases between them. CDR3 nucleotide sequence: TGTGCCAGCAGTAGAACAGGGTCTGGGGCCAACGTCCTGACTTTC. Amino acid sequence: CASSRTGSGANVLTF.

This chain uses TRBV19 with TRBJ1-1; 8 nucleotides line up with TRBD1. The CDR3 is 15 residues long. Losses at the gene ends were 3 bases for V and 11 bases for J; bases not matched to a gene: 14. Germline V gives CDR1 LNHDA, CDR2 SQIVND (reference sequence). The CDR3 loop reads CASSIFDRGGDMAFF. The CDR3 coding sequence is TGTGCCAGTAGTATTTTCGACAGGGGTGGTGATATGGCTTTCTTT.

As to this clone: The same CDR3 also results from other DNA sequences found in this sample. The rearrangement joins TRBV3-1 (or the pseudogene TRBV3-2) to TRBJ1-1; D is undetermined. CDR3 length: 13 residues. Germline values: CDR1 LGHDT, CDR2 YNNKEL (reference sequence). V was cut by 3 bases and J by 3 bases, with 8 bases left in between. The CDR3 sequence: CASSQTRDTEAFF. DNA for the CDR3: TGTGCCAGCAGCCAGACTAGGGACACTGAAGCTTTCTTT.

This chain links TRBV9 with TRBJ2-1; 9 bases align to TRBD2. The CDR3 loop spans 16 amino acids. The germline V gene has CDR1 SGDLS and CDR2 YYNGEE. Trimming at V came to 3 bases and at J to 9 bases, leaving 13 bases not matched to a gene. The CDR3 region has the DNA TGTGCCAGCAGCGAAAGAATAGCGGGAGTCGAGCTTGAGCAGTTCTTC. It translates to CASSERIAGVELEQFF. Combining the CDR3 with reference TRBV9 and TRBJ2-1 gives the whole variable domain DSGVTQTPKHLITATGQRVTLRCSPRSGDLSVYWYQQSLDQGLQFLIQYYNGEERAKGNILERFSAQQFPDLHSELNLSSLELGDSALYFCASSERIAGVELEQFFGPGTRLTVL.

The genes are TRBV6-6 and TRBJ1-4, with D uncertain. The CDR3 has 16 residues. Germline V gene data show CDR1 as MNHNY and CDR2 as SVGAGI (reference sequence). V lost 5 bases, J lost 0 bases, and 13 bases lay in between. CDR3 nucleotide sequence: TGTGCCAGCAGTACTTCTAAGAGTGCAACTAATGAAAAACTGTTTTTT. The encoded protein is CASSTSKSATNEKLFF.

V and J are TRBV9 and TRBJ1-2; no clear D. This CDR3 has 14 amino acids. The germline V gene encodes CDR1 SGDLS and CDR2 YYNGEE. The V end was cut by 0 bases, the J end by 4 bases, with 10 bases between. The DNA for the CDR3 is TGTGCCAGCAGCGTAGAAGGAGGGCTCTATGGCTACACCTTC. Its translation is CASSVEGGLYGYTF.